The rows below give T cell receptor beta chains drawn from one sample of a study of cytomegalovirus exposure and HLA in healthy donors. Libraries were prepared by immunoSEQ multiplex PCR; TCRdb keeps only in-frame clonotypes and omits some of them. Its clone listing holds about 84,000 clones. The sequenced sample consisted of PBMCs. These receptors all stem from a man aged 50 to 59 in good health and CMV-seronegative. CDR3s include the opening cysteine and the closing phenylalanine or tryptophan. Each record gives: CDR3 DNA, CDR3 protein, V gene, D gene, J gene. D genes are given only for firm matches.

TGTGCCAGCAGTGATTCGCTTATGGGAGTAGCGGGGTCAGATACGCAGTATTTT,CASSDSLMGVAGSDTQYF,TRBV6-4,TRBD2,TRBJ2-3
TGTGCCAGCAGTACTACAGGGTCCACTAACTATGGCTACACCTTC,CASSTTGSTNYGYTF,TRBV28,-,TRBJ1-2
TGTGCCAGCAGCCAAGGGGCTCAGGGGGCCAGCGTTTCACCCCTCCACTTT,CASSQGAQGASVSPLHF,TRBV4-2,TRBD1,TRBJ1-6
TGCGCCAGCAGCTTGTTGGGCGGGGGAATCACAGATACGCAGTATTTT,CASSLLGGGITDTQYF,TRBV5-1,TRBD2,TRBJ2-3
TGTGCCATCACTTCAAAGGTCGGACAAGCGGGCTACGAGCAGTACTTC,CAITSKVGQAGYEQYF,TRBV10-3,-,TRBJ2-7
TGTGCCAGCAGAACAGGGGGTCGGTCCTACGAGCAGTACTTC,CASRTGGRSYEQYF,TRBV28,TRBD1,TRBJ2-7
TGTGCCAGCAGTCGGGACAGGGTTAGAGCTTTCTTT,CASSRDRVRAFF,TRBV6-5,TRBD1,TRBJ1-1
TGCGCCAGCAGCTTGGTCTCCGGGGGGCTTTATGAAAAACTGTTTTTT,CASSLVSGGLYEKLFF,TRBV5-1,-,TRBJ1-4
TGCGCCAGCAGCTTGGGAGCTACAGGCTCTGGCTACACCTTC,CASSLGATGSGYTF,TRBV5-1,-,TRBJ1-2
TGTGCCAGCAGCTTGACTAGCGGGGGGACCTACGAGCAGTACTTC,CASSLTSGGTYEQYF,TRBV7-2,TRBD2,TRBJ2-7
TGTGCCATCACGGCAGGGTTAGACAATGAGCAGTTCTTC,CAITAGLDNEQFF,TRBV10-3,-,TRBJ2-1
TGTGCCATCAGTGAGTCCACAGGGTTAGTCGGGACCCAGTACTTC,CAISESTGLVGTQYF,TRBV10-3,-,TRBJ2-5
TGTGCCAGCAGCTCGGACAGGGGGTCGGATAGCAATCAGCCCCAGCATTTT,CASSSDRGSDSNQPQHF,TRBV7-3,TRBD1,TRBJ1-5
TGTGCCAGCAGCTTACAGGGGAACACTGAAGCTTTCTTT,CASSLQGNTEAFF,TRBV7-9,-,TRBJ1-1
TGTGCCAGCAGCCCGACAGGGGTAAAACAGCCCCAGCATTTT,CASSPTGVKQPQHF,TRBV7-2,TRBD1,TRBJ1-5
TGTGCCAGCAGTTCCGGGTCCCAAAACACCATATATTTT,CASSSGSQNTIYF,TRBV2,-,TRBJ1-3
TGCGCCAGCAGCCAAGGTCACGGGGACTATGGCTACACCTTC,CASSQGHGDYGYTF,TRBV4-3,-,TRBJ1-2
TGTGCCAGCAGCTCCTTCAACTTGAACACCGGGGAGCTGTTTTTT,CASSSFNLNTGELFF,TRBV7-3,-,TRBJ2-2
TGTGCCAGCAGTCTCTCTGGGCAGGGGGCCAACGAGCAGTACTTC,CASSLSGQGANEQYF,TRBV6-5,TRBD1,TRBJ2-7
TGTGCCAGCAGCTTGGGAGGGCGGGGGAAGGCCTACGAGCAGTACTTC,CASSLGGRGKAYEQYF,TRBV5-4,TRBD2,TRBJ2-7
TGCGCCAGCAGCCAAGATCGTACGGGACAGGGGAGTAGTGAGCAGTTCTTC,CASSQDRTGQGSSEQFF,TRBV4-3,TRBD1,TRBJ2-1